This T cell receptor beta chain was documented in a study of OX40 agonist ivuxolimab in advanced cancers. On the study more broadly: Hepatocellular carcinoma, melanoma, renal cell or head and neck cancer was diagnosed in the dose-escalation patients. Three patients, one with hepatocellular carcinoma and two with cutaneous melanoma, responded partially.

Sequenced by immunoSEQ multiplex PCR; TCRdb stores in-frame clones only, minus some. The table lists 50,000 to 55,000 clones, roughly four fifths of them singletons. A remark on this clone: Antigen unknown. The sample contains more than one DNA sequence encoding this CDR3.

From germline, CDR1 is MGHRA and CDR2 YSYEKL. This CDR3 has 13 residues. Trimming cost V 5 bases and J 1 base; bases outside gene matches: 1. Whole-study findings and limits: A proportion of nonresponders additionally exhibited low normalized T-cell clonal expansion.

Systemic immunosuppression or autoimmune disease history was grounds to exclude patients. This chain uses TRBV4-1 with TRBJ2-5; TRBD1 aligns across 7 bases. This TCR was recovered from an adult with an advanced solid tumor such as melanoma, head and neck, liver or kidney cancer. The material sequenced was CD4+ or CD8+ T cells sorted from blood, taken in a trial of the OX40 agonist ivuxolimab. The CDR3 DNA follows: TGCGCCAGCAGCAGGGGGCCCCAAGAGACCCAGTACTTC. Translated: CASSRGPQETQYF.